A single sample is the source of the 8 T cell receptor beta chains below, sequenced in a study of blood T cells in healthy people across ages. A second PCR, run for about 7 to 11 cycles, used a sample-barcoded 5' primer plus a J-beta primer mix. MiXCR was run by TCRdb on the 5' RACE reads, yielding one entry per CDR3 protein. The sample lists hundreds of thousands of distinct CDR3 sequences; about 30% were seen once. The sequenced material came from blood. The receptors shown here come from an elderly woman in good health.

As to this clonotype: Germline and junction disagree at one end, which may indicate a read error. The chain uses TRBV7-8 and TRBJ2-4, with 8 bases fitting TRBD2. The CDR3 totals 15 residues. Germline assignment: CDR1 SGHVS and CDR2 FQNEAQ. In nucleotides, the CDR3 is TGTGCTAGCAGCTTAGCGCGGGGGGCGGGAAACATTCAGTACTTC. Translating it yields CASSLARGAGNIQYF.

As for this clonotype: A read error is possible here, since a much larger clone lies one base away. The V gene is TRBV6-1, the J gene TRBJ2-1; 7 bases fit TRBD1. The CDR3 sequence is 15 residues long. Per the germline V gene, CDR1 is MNHNS and CDR2 is SASEGT. DNA of the CDR3: TGTGCCAGCAGTAGGGACAGTAACTCCCACAATGAGCAGTTCTTC. It encodes CASSRDSNSHNEQFF.

About this clonotype: Sequence at one end of the junction differs from germline and may be a read error. The rearrangement links TRBV7-2 to TRBJ2-1, with 9 bases lining up with TRBD2. The CDR3 is 15 residues long. Germline loops: CDR1 SGHTA, CDR2 FQGNSA. The CDR3 reads CASSLTSGTYNGQFF. The CDR3 nucleotides read TGTGCCAGCAGCTTGACTAGCGGAACGTACAATGGGCAGTTCTTC.

This clonotype was detected many times. The chain has TRBV12-3 or TRBV12-4 and TRBJ2-3; possibly TRBD2 for D (5 bases). V was shortened by 3 bases and J by 8 bases, with 15 bases between the two germline ends. This CDR3 is built from 14 residues. DNA for the CDR3: TGTGCCAGCAGTTTCCCCCTAGCCGATACTACGCAGTATTTT. Amino acid sequence: CASSFPLADTTQYF.

This clonotype was counted at least ten times. This chain connects TRBV20-1 to TRBJ2-7, with no clear D. The germline V and J ends were trimmed by 3 bases and 4 bases, with 7 bases remaining between them. Germline lookup yields CDR1 DFQATT and CDR2 SNEGSKA (reference sequence). This CDR3 spans 11 amino acids. CDR3 sequence (DNA): TGCAGTGCTAGGTTTGGGTACGAGCAGTACTTC. Encoded protein: CSARFGYEQYF.

The sample holds many counts of this clonotype. As DNA, the CDR3 is TGCGCCAGCAGCCTGGGGGGACAGGGGAAGGATACGCAGTATTTT. This translates into CASSLGGQGKDTQYF. V usage is TRBV5-1 and J usage is TRBJ2-3; the match to TRBD1 covers 10 bases. Per germline, CDR1 SGHRS and CDR2 YFSETQ. The J segment lost 6 bases and the V segment lost 4 bases, leaving 8 bases of the junction unmatched. The CDR3 extends over 15 amino acids.

A note on this clonotype: The junction shows a germline mismatch at one end, possibly a read error. V is TRBV5-1 and J is TRBJ2-1; TRBD2 agrees at 12 bases. Germline V gene sequence: CDR1 SGHRS, CDR2 YFSETQ. CDR3 length: 15 residues. The CDR3 is CASSSTSGGYDEQFF. The CDR3 nucleotides are TGCGCCAGCAGCTCGACTAGCGGGGGCTACGATGAGCAGTTCTTC.

This clonotype was detected many times. The V call is TRBV29-1, the J call TRBJ2-5; 12 positions agree with TRBD2. Germline CDR1 SQVTM, CDR2 ANQGSEA. Losses at the gene ends were 7 bases for V and 4 bases for J; bases not matched to a gene: 4. The CDR3 contains 13 residues. The CDR3 loop reads CSGKTSGGETQYF. CDR3 nucleotide sequence: TGCAGCGGAAAGACTAGCGGGGGAGAGACCCAGTACTTC.